The sequence of this T cell receptor beta chain was determined in a study of early T cells in non-severe SARS-CoV-2 infection. Unique molecular identifiers (one per individual cDNA molecule) were attached. TCRdb itself ran the 5' RACE reads through MiXCR, one entry per CDR3 protein. The data show roughly 81,000 distinct CDR3 sequences, 9.5% to 13% seen once. The sample holds many counts of this clonotype. The antigen remains undetermined. General study results and limits: VDJdb-based matching was biased toward anti-spike CD8 responses and missed private and CD4 specificities.

Germline assignment: CDR1 LGHDT and CDR2 YNNKEL (reference sequence). The length of the CDR3 is 16 residues. Between the trimmed V and J ends, which lost 1 base and 6 bases, there was a span of 13 bases. Material: whole blood. The clonotype comes from an adult who was a healthcare worker with PCR-confirmed SARS-CoV-2 infection or an uninfected control (not recorded which). The V call is TRBV3-1, the J call TRBJ1-6; D remains unclear. The CDR3 DNA follows: TGTGCCAGCAGCCAAGCCATGCAGAACTTTAATTCACCCCTCCACTTT. Its translation: CASSQAMQNFNSPLHF.